These 19 T cell receptor beta chains were all obtained from the same sample, sequenced in a study of blood T cell repertoires in COVID-19. Data came from immunoSEQ multiplex PCR; TCRdb stores just in-frame clones and leaves some out. The table shows a few hundred thousand clones, with 80% to 90% occurring only once. Sequencing was done on a sample of peripheral blood. These receptors came from a woman in her 50s with COVID-19, enrolled during active disease.

This clone has just a few counts. This chain joins TRBV7-2 and TRBJ2-7; 7 bases line up with TRBD1. The length of the CDR3 is 15 residues. The V and J ends lost 4 bases and 1 base, in that order; junction bases with no gene match: 7. CDR1 SGHTA and CDR2 FQGNSA come from the germline V gene. In DNA, the CDR3 is TGTGCCAGCAGCTCCCCCGGGACAGCTTCCTACGAGCAGTACTTC. It translates to CASSSPGTASYEQYF.

V and J are TRBV28 and TRBJ1-2; TRBD1 aligns across 10 bases. Germline V gives CDR1 MDHEN, CDR2 SYDVKM. Trimming removed 6 bases from V and 7 bases from J; junction bases left unmatched: 8. There are 14 residues in the CDR3. The CDR3 DNA reads TGTGCCAGCAGGCCGACAGGGGGCGCGTTTGGCTACACCTTC. Its translation: CASRPTGGAFGYTF.

This sequence joins TRBV23-1 and TRBJ2-7, with TRBD2 matching over 11 bases. TRBV23-1 is placed among ORFs of uncertain function. This CDR3 comprises 15 residues. V was pared by 8 bases and J by 13 bases, with 19 bases of the junction left unmatched. CDR3: CASGSVSGRAITTYF. CDR3 in DNA: TGCGCCAGCGGATCCGTTAGCGGGAGGGCCATTACTACTTACTTC.

The rearrangement uses TRBV19 and TRBJ1-5; D not resolved. V lost 3 bases and J 4 bases, leaving 7 bases between the germline ends. The CDR3 totals 13 residues. Germline V CDR1 and CDR2: LNHDA, SQIVND (reference sequence). CDR3 protein: CASSIIANQPQHF. DNA for the CDR3: TGTGCCAGTAGTATTATAGCGAATCAGCCCCAGCATTTT. Combining the CDR3 with reference TRBV19 and TRBJ1-5 gives the whole variable domain DGGITQSPKYLFRKEGQNVTLSCEQNLNHDAMYWYRQDPGQGLRLIYYSQIVNDFQKGDIAEGYSVSREKKESFPLTVTSAQKNPTAFYLCASSIIANQPQHFGDGTRLSIL.

The V call is TRBV6-6, the J call TRBJ1-5; a possible D gene is TRBD1 (5 bases). CDR1 MNHNY and CDR2 SVGAGI come from the germline V gene (reference sequence). CDR3 length: 15 amino acids. Deletions cut 5 bases from V and 4 bases from J, with 15 bases between. Here the CDR3 reads CASSPLGRGNQPQHF. The CDR3 DNA reads as TGTGCCAGCAGTCCATTAGGGCGGGGGAATCAGCCCCAGCATTTT.

V usage is TRBV7-9 and J usage is TRBJ1-4, with D perhaps matching TRBD1 (5 bases). Germline assignment: CDR1 SEHNR and CDR2 FQNEAQ (reference sequence). The CDR3 spans 14 residues. V lost 3 bases, J lost 5 bases, and 10 bases lay in between. CDR3 loop: CASSFGRGNEKLFF. DNA of the CDR3: TGTGCCAGCAGCTTCGGACGGGGGAATGAAAAACTGTTTTTT.

The J gene is TRBJ1-6, the V gene TRBV27, with D unclear. This CDR3 is built from 12 residues. The ends were cut back, 3 bases at V and 10 bases at J, with 7 bases in the middle. Germline CDR1 reads MNHEY; CDR2 reads SMNVEV (reference sequence). DNA for the CDR3: TGTGCCAGCAGTTTGGGAGCCTCACCCCTCCACTTT. It translates to CASSLGASPLHF.

The chain couples TRBV27 to TRBJ1-2, with 10 bases aligning to TRBD1. This CDR3 spans 16 amino acids. Per the germline V gene, CDR1 is MNHEY and CDR2 is SMNVEV (reference sequence). V lost 5 bases and J lost 4; bases outside the gene matches: 10. The CDR3 nucleotides read TGTGCCAGCAGTGAACGAGGGACAGGGGCTTCCTATGGCTACACCTTC. Amino acids: CASSERGTGASYGYTF.

Here the CDR3 reads CASRGTDYNEQFF. As DNA, the CDR3 is TGCGCCAGCAGGGGGACTGATTACAATGAGCAGTTCTTC. This sequence joins TRBV10-1 and TRBJ2-1; D possibly corresponds to TRBD2 (6 bases). Deletions cut 6 bases from V and 4 bases from J, with 10 bases between. CDR1 WNHNN and CDR2 SYGVQD come from the germline V gene (reference sequence). The CDR3 is made up of 13 amino acids.

This chain links TRBV24-1 with TRBJ1-2; TRBD1 aligns across 7 bases. The CDR3 runs to 11 residues. The V gene end was trimmed by 7 bases and the J gene end by 8 bases; junction bases not matched to a gene: 3. Germline lookup yields CDR1 KGHDR and CDR2 SFDVKD. Here the CDR3 reads CATRDRWGYTF. In DNA form, the CDR3 reads TGTGCCACCAGGGACAGGTGGGGCTACACCTTC.

The rearrangement uses TRBV4-1 and TRBJ2-5; weak D call: TRBD2 (6 bases). Germline lookup yields CDR1 MGHRA and CDR2 YSYEKL. The CDR3 extends over 15 amino acids. Trimming removed 4 bases at V and 5 bases at J, with 17 bases between. DNA of the CDR3: TGCGCCAGCAGCCCGACGGGGGAGACTGGGGAGACCCAGTACTTC. Translated, it gives CASSPTGETGETQYF.

The genes are TRBV7-9 and TRBJ1-3; TRBD1 matches 8 bases. In germline, CDR1 is SEHNR, CDR2 FQNEAQ (reference sequence). Trimming cost V 2 bases and J 3 bases; bases outside gene matches: 6. This CDR3 comprises 16 residues. Written as DNA, the CDR3 is TGTGCCAGCAGCTTAAAAGCAGGGGGCGGTGGAAACACCATATATTTT. It translates to CASSLKAGGGGNTIYF.

This chain uses TRBV15 with TRBJ2-7; D call uncertain. V dropped 0 bases and J dropped 2 bases, with 8 bases sitting between them. From germline, CDR1 is LNHNV and CDR2 YYDKDF (reference sequence). This CDR3 is built from 14 residues. CDR3 nucleotides: TGTGCCACCAGCAGAGACAGGCCAGCCTACGAGCAGTACTTC. Its protein product is CATSRDRPAYEQYF.

The gene calls are TRBV15 and TRBJ1-1; 7 bases map to TRBD1. Looked up from germline, CDR1 is LNHNV and CDR2 is YYDKDF (reference sequence). This CDR3 spans 14 amino acids. After removal of 3 bases from V and 7 bases from J, the junction contained 8 bases not matched to a gene. The CDR3 loop is CATSSPGTVVEAFF. DNA for the CDR3: TGTGCCACCAGCAGCCCAGGGACAGTTGTTGAAGCTTTCTTT. Based on the CDR3 plus reference TRBV15 and TRBJ1-1, the full variable domain is DAMVIQNPRYQVTQFGKPVTLSCSQTLNHNVMYWYQQKSSQAPKLLFHYYDKDFNNEADTPDNFQSRRPNTSFCFLDIRSPGLGDTAMYLCATSSPGTVVEAFFGQGTRLTVV.

This clone was counted a few times. The V call is TRBV4-2, the J call TRBJ2-4; D gene uncertain. Germline V gene data show CDR1 as LGHNA and CDR2 as YNFKEQ. The CDR3 length is 19 residues. Trimming took 1 base from V and 0 from J, leaving 19 bases between them. The CDR3 nucleotides are TGTGCCAGCAGCCAAGCCGGTTACCAGCAGGCCCTAGCCAAAAACATTCAGTACTTC. This encodes CASSQAGYQQALAKNIQYF.

The chain joins TRBV6-1 to TRBJ1-5, with no clear D. Germline V gives CDR1 MNHNS, CDR2 SASEGT. The CDR3 sequence is 15 residues long. The V gene lost 1 base and the J gene lost 1 base, with 8 bases spanning the gap. The CDR3 loop is CASSEGGLSNQPQHF. CDR3 sequence (DNA): TGTGCCAGCAGTGAAGGAGGGCTCAGCAATCAGCCCCAGCATTTT.

V usage is TRBV7-9 and J usage is TRBJ2-1; 7 nucleotides agree with TRBD2. V lost 2 bases, J lost 10 bases, and 11 bases stayed unmatched. The germline V gene encodes CDR1 SEHNR and CDR2 FQNEAQ (reference sequence). The CDR3 has 15 amino acids. The CDR3: CASSLMQVAGDEQFF. CDR3 nucleotides: TGTGCCAGCAGCTTAATGCAGGTTGCGGGAGACGAGCAGTTCTTC.

The chain combines TRBV6-5 with TRBJ1-2; maybe TRBD1 (5 bases). The V and J ends lost 9 bases and 8 bases respectively, with 22 bases between them. This CDR3 is 14 amino acids long. Germline V gives CDR1 MNHEY, CDR2 SVGAGI. CDR3 sequence reads: CASTVGGVGAGYTF. Here the CDR3 DNA reads TGTGCCAGTACAGTCGGGGGGGTCGGAGCAGGCTACACCTTC.

V usage is TRBV7-8 and J usage is TRBJ2-7; possible D gene TRBD1, 6 bases. The CDR3 contains 12 residues. Germline V gene lookup returns CDR1 SGHVS and CDR2 FQNEAQ. V was pared by 5 bases and J by 9 bases, with 14 bases between. CDR3 DNA: TGTGCCAGCAGCCCAGGGGCCGCGGGGCAGTACTTC. Its translation is CASSPGAAGQYF. Full variable domain (rest looked up from reference TRBV7-8 and TRBJ2-7): GAGVSQSPRYKVAKRGQDVALRCDPISGHVSLFWYQQALGQGPEFLTYFQNEAQLDKSGLPSDRFFAERPEGSVSTLKIQRTQQEDSAVYLCASSPGAAGQYFGPGTRLTVT.